The 14 T cell receptor beta chains presented below share a single source sample, sequenced in a study of cytomegalovirus exposure and HLA in healthy donors. A multiplex PCR was run with 60 Vbeta primers and 13 Jbeta primers. Libraries were prepared by immunoSEQ multiplex PCR; TCRdb keeps only in-frame clonotypes and omits some of them. The data show approximately 150,000 clones, approximately 85% seen once. Sequencing was done on a sample of PBMCs. These receptors originate from a man aged 50 to 60 in good health and CMV-seropositive.

The chain combines TRBV30 with TRBJ2-3, with a possible D match to TRBD1 (5 bases). The CDR3 loop spans 16 amino acids. Germline loops: CDR1 GTSNPN, CDR2 SVGIG (reference sequence). V dropped 4 bases and J dropped 2 bases, with 19 bases sitting between them. The CDR3 loop is CAWNIRVPLITDTQYF. Written as DNA, the CDR3 is TGTGCCTGGAATATCAGGGTCCCGCTTATCACAGATACGCAGTATTTT.

The CDR3 bases are TGTGCCAGCAGTGGGACAGGGGCTACTGGGGCCAACGTCCTGACTTTC. It translates to CASSGTGATGANVLTF. The J gene is TRBJ2-6, the V gene TRBV28, with TRBD1 matching 10 bases. Germline assignment: CDR1 MDHEN and CDR2 SYDVKM. CDR3 length: 16 amino acids. Trimming at V came to 5 bases and at J to 2 bases, leaving 3 bases not matched to a gene.

This rearrangement joins TRBV29-1 to TRBJ2-1, with D unclear. Germline V gene sequence: CDR1 SQVTM, CDR2 ANQGSEA. With 2 bases removed from V and 3 bases from J, the gap between germline ends came to 14 bases. CDR3 length: 15 residues. As DNA, the CDR3 is TGCAGCGTTGAACCTAGTCGGCGATACTACAATGAGCAGTTCTTC. The encoded protein is CSVEPSRRYYNEQFF.

The rearrangement joins TRBV2 to TRBJ1-2; no definite D call. The CDR3 runs to 14 residues. Germline V lookup: CDR1 SNHLY, CDR2 FYNNEI. V shed 6 bases and J shed 0 bases, with 11 bases lying between them. CDR3 bases: TGTGCCAGCAGCCCCCTTGGAGCTAACTATGGCTACACCTTC. Translation gives CASSPLGANYGYTF.

This clone showed up just once. This chain joins TRBV6-5 and TRBJ2-7, with a possible D match to TRBD1 (6 bases). This CDR3 region has 14 residues. The V gene's germline CDR1 is MNHEY and CDR2 SVGAGI. Trimming left V 6 bases short and J 5 bases short, with 17 bases between. CDR3 residues: CASRLGAGWDEQYF. In DNA, the CDR3 is TGTGCCAGCAGGCTGGGGGCGGGTTGGGACGAGCAGTACTTC.

In DNA, the CDR3 is TGTGCCAGCAGTCCGGGGACAGGGGTAAACTATGGCTACACCTTC. Amino acids: CASSPGTGVNYGYTF. The chain recombines TRBV28 with TRBJ1-2, with 10 bases lining up with TRBD1. The germline V gene has CDR1 MDHEN and CDR2 SYDVKM. This CDR3 comprises 15 residues. V lost 5 bases to trimming and J lost 2 bases; unmatched junction nucleotides: 5.

This clone was found a few times. The chain employs TRBV7-6 and TRBJ1-1; D unclear. Germline V lookup: CDR1 SGHVS, CDR2 FNYEAQ. Trimming cost V 4 bases and J 1 base, with 13 bases left between them. This CDR3 spans 15 amino acids. The DNA for the CDR3 is TGTGCCAGCAGCTCCCAATTAGGCGGGAACACTGAAGCTTTCTTT. This encodes CASSSQLGGNTEAFF.

The chain combines TRBV28 with TRBJ2-1; TRBD2 matches 10 bases. This CDR3 contains 15 residues. The V gene end was trimmed by 3 bases and the J gene end by 8 bases; junction bases not matched to a gene: 7. Germline V gene sequence: CDR1 MDHEN, CDR2 SYDVKM. CDR3 sequence: CASSLTSGGAHEQFF. The CDR3 DNA reads TGTGCCAGCAGTTTGACCAGCGGGGGGGCACATGAGCAGTTCTTC.

This chain joins TRBV7-3 and TRBJ2-1, with TRBD1 as a possible D gene (6 bases). CDR1 is SGHTA and CDR2 is FQGTGA in the germline V gene. The CDR3 extends over 13 amino acids. V dropped 3 bases and J dropped 11 bases, with 14 bases sitting between them. The CDR3 DNA reads TGTGCCAGCAGCTTTACAATACAGGGCAAGCAGTTCTTC. Its protein product is CASSFTIQGKQFF.

J is TRBJ2-5 and V is TRBV7-2, with D maybe TRBD2 (5 bases). This CDR3 has 14 residues. Looked up from germline, CDR1 is SGHTA and CDR2 is FQGNSA. V dropped 0 bases and J dropped 0 bases, with 5 bases sitting between them. For the CDR3, the DNA is TGTGCCAGCAGCTTAGCGGACTACCAAGAGACCCAGTACTTC. Translated, it gives CASSLADYQETQYF.

V gene TRBV20-1 combines with J gene TRBJ1-1, with TRBD1 as a possible D gene (5 bases). The CDR3 sequence is 11 residues long. Germline V lookup: CDR1 DFQATT, CDR2 SNEGSKA (reference sequence). The V end lost 5 bases, the J end lost 8 bases, and 12 bases lay between the germline ends. CDR3: CSAQTVEEAFF. The CDR3 DNA follows: TGCAGTGCTCAGACAGTGGAGGAAGCTTTCTTT.

The genes are TRBV23-1 and TRBJ2-6, with TRBD1 identical over 9 bases. TRBV23-1 carries the ORF label, with uncertain function. The V segment lost 3 bases and the J segment 2 bases; nucleotides outside the gene matches: 8. The CDR3 totals 18 residues. The CDR3, as DNA: TGCGCCAGCAGTCATTTCCGGGACAGGGCGGCTGGGGCCAACGTCCTGACTTTC. Its translation is CASSHFRDRAAGANVLTF.

This clone was observed once. This sequence joins TRBV19 and TRBJ2-5; 10 bases match TRBD2. The CDR3 covers 14 residues. The V segment lost 5 bases and the J segment 5 bases; nucleotides outside the gene matches: 5. CDR1 LNHDA and CDR2 SQIVND come from the germline V gene (reference sequence). As DNA, the CDR3 is TGTGCCAGTAGTGTCTCTAGCGGGAGTGAGACCCAGTACTTC. Translated, it gives CASSVSSGSETQYF.

The chain links TRBV28 to TRBJ1-5; D perhaps matches TRBD1 (5 bases). The CDR3 totals 12 residues. V was clipped by 3 bases and J by 8 bases, with 8 bases between them. The germline V gene has CDR1 MDHEN and CDR2 SYDVKM. CDR3 residues: CASSFGAKPQHF. The CDR3 region has the DNA TGTGCCAGCAGTTTTGGGGCAAAGCCCCAGCATTTT. Combining the CDR3 with reference TRBV28 and TRBJ1-5 gives the whole variable domain DVKVTQSSRYLVKRTGEKVFLECVQDMDHENMFWYRQDPGLGLRLIYFSYDVKMKEKGDIPEGYSVSREKKERFSLILESASTNQTSMYLCASSFGAKPQHFGDGTRLSIL.